The text below deals with one TCR beta chain. Its specificity is not known. TCRdb reanalysed the reads using MiXCR and keeps one entry per CDR3 protein. Here the sample spans roughly 150,000 distinct CDR3 sequences, approximately 30% being singletons. The data belong to a study of T cell repertoires in cytomegalovirus infection. The wider study: An indication of both CMV infection and matching HLA type came from public TCR beta signatures. Study-level results: There were carriers of CMV plus the relevant HLA, and cumulative public TCR beta family frequency identified them. The study found HLA-C-restricted CMV-specific TCR beta clonotypes dominating the ex vivo response.

Germline V gene data show CDR1 as MNHGY and CDR2 as SAAAGT. The CDR3 has 17 residues. V lost 2 bases to trimming and J lost 0 bases; unmatched junction nucleotides: 6. This sequence originates from a human donor in good health (CMV status not recorded). Some clones in this sample may be carry-over from other donors' samples. The rearrangement links TRBV6-8 to TRBJ2-7; 11 nucleotides match TRBD1. The sample was CD8+ T cells from cultured PBMCs, taken from culture after CMV antigen stimulation. The CDR3 nucleotides read TGTGCCAGCAGTTACGGGGACAGGGGGAGAACCTCCTACGAGCAGTACTTC. Translation: CASSYGDRGRTSYEQYF.